This T cell receptor beta chain stems from a study of response to subunit inactivated influenza vaccine. The CDR3 has 18 amino acids. The ends were cut back, 0 bases at V and 0 bases at J, with 12 bases in the middle. Germline V gives CDR1 LGHDT, CDR2 YNNKEL (reference sequence). Each CDR3 protein gets one entry after TCRdb re-called the RT-PCR reads with MiXCR. This sample yields some 540,000 distinct CDR3 sequences, of which around a quarter are seen a single time; about 2.8% belongs to the top ten. The data were also submitted as part of a second study, on T cells expressing NK-cell markers. That paper states: The cDNA for TCR beta came from 5'RACE template switching with UMIs.

The TCR comes from a man in his fifties or sixties who received an inactivated influenza vaccine. This material consisted of CD4+ T cells sorted from PBMCs, taken about 13 days after vaccination. The chain couples TRBV3-1 to TRBJ1-6; D is undetermined. Written as DNA, the CDR3 is TGTGCCAGCAGCCAAGAAGGCAGGCGGAGCTCCTATAATTCACCCCTCCACTTT. This gives the protein CASSQEGRRSSYNSPLHF.